These T cell receptor beta chains were read from a single sample in a study of blood T cell repertoires in COVID-19. Data came from immunoSEQ multiplex PCR; TCRdb stores just in-frame clones and leaves some out. The data hold 50,000 to 60,000 clones, with roughly 91% observed a single time. Sequencing used peripheral blood. Receptors originate from an older man with active or convalescent COVID-19. Each CDR3 is given with its conserved first and last residue. The D gene is left open where the match is weak. The listing skips clone size in some rows; elsewhere it reads once, few, many or a size class.

V	D	J	size	CDR3	DNA
TRBV3-1/TRBV3-2	.	TRBJ1-5	.	CASSQGEGQPQHF	TGTGCCAGCAGCCAAGGGGAGGGACAGCCCCAGCATTTT
TRBV25-1	TRBD1	TRBJ1-6	.	CASSERQGYSPLHF	TGTGCCAGCAGTGAGAGACAGGGCTACTCACCCCTCCACTTT
TRBV7-9	TRBD1	TRBJ1-3	.	CASSPRQGSRTAGNTIYF	TGTGCCAGCAGCCCTCGACAGGGAAGTCGTACAGCTGGAAACACCATATATTTT
TRBV18	TRBD2	TRBJ2-7	.	CASSQGLAGYEQYF	TGTGCCAGCTCACAAGGACTAGCGGGCTACGAGCAGTACTTC
TRBV7-3	.	TRBJ2-3	.	CASSPGVISTDTQYF	TGTGCCAGCAGCCCAGGGGTCATTAGCACAGATACGCAGTATTTT
TRBV12-3/TRBV12-4	TRBD2	TRBJ2-1	.	CASIYSGGDEQFF	TGTGCCAGCATTTATAGCGGGGGGGATGAGCAGTTCTTC
TRBV10-3	.	TRBJ2-4	.	CAIRAAGAKNIQYF	TGTGCCATCAGAGCGGCGGGAGCCAAAAACATTCAGTACTTC
TRBV5-5	.	TRBJ1-1	.	CASSLGLANTEAFF	TGTGCCAGCAGCTTGGGGTTGGCGAACACTGAAGCTTTCTTT
TRBV7-2	.	TRBJ1-1	.	CASSLGQAGWVAEAFF	TGTGCCAGCAGCTTAGGCCAGGCGGGGTGGGTCGCTGAAGCTTTCTTT
TRBV4-1	TRBD1	TRBJ2-5	once	CASSHYRGQETQYF	TGCGCCAGCAGCCACTACAGGGGGCAAGAGACCCAGTACTTC
TRBV15	TRBD2	TRBJ2-3	.	CATSTSGGAGTQYF	TGTGCCACCTCCACTAGCGGGGGGGCTGGCACGCAGTATTTT
TRBV7-3	.	TRBJ1-5	.	CASSLTGGGGNQPQHF	TGTGCCAGCAGCTTAACAGGGGGTGGTGGCAATCAGCCCCAGCATTTT
TRBV9	TRBD1	TRBJ2-1	.	CASSVVGTGALNEQFF	TGTGCCAGCAGCGTAGTTGGGACAGGGGCCCTAAATGAGCAGTTCTTC
TRBV29-1	.	TRBJ1-3	.	CSVYRSPSGNTIYF	TGCAGCGTTTATAGGAGCCCCTCTGGAAACACCATATATTTT
TRBV6-2/TRBV6-3	.	TRBJ2-3	once	CASSPWQMISTDTQYF	TGTGCCAGCAGCCCTTGGCAAATGATTAGCACAGATACGCAGTATTTT
TRBV27	.	TRBJ1-2	.	CASSFNGGRSYGYTF	TGTGCCAGCAGTTTCAACGGGGGTCGCAGCTATGGCTACACCTTC
TRBV4-1	TRBD2	TRBJ2-1	.	CASSQQVAGGNNEQFF	TGCGCCAGCAGCCAGCAAGTAGCGGGGGGCAACAATGAGCAGTTCTTC
TRBV7-2	.	TRBJ1-6	.	CASSLRQNNSPLHF	TGTGCCAGCAGCTTAAGACAGAATAATTCACCCCTCCACTTT
TRBV5-1	.	TRBJ1-2	.	CASSFLQENGYTF	TGCGCCAGCAGCTTTCTCCAGGAAAATGGCTACACCTTC
TRBV6-5	.	TRBJ2-7	.	CASVERVLLEQYF	TGTGCCAGTGTCGAGAGGGTACTACTAGAGCAGTACTTC
TRBV5-1	.	TRBJ1-2	.	CASSFGRARDYGYTF	TGCGCCAGCAGCTTCGGTCGGGCCAGGGACTATGGCTACACCTTC
TRBV28	.	TRBJ1-1	.	CASIKGGSTNTEAFF	TGTGCCAGCATCAAGGGGGGGTCCACTAACACTGAAGCTTTCTTT
TRBV14	.	TRBJ2-7	.	CASSQINSYEQYF	TGTGCCAGCAGCCAAATAAACTCCTACGAGCAGTACTTC
TRBV6-5	.	TRBJ2-2	.	CASSRGRRELFF	TGTGCCAGCAGTAGGGGTCGACGGGAGCTGTTTTTT
TRBV23-1	TRBD1	TRBJ1-1	.	CASSQSGRIGQGADTEAFF	TGCGCCAGCAGTCAATCGGGACGAATAGGACAGGGGGCCGACACTGAAGCTTTCTTT
TRBV5-6	TRBD2	TRBJ2-5	.	CASTTGTSGGRETQYF	TGTGCCAGCACGACCGGGACTAGCGGGGGGAGGGAGACCCAGTACTTC
TRBV5-1	.	TRBJ2-7	.	CASSPGVGVGYEQYF	TGCGCCAGCAGCCCGGGGGTAGGGGTAGGGTACGAGCAGTACTTC